This entry describes one T cell receptor (beta chain). Its target is unknown. RNA and DNA were co-extracted from approximately 20-30 mg of unsorted bulk tissue. These data come from a study of tumor-infiltrating lymphocytes in primary liver carcinoma. Whole-study results and caveats: Lesser overlap characterized tumor-adjacent and tumor-blood pairs relative to tumor region pairs.

With approximately 500 ng total RNA as template and a constant-region primer, TCR beta cDNA was made. TCR beta libraries came from three nested multiplex PCR rounds using slightly modified ARM-PCR. The opening two PCR rounds, ten to eleven cycles each, paired TRBV1-TRBV30 forward primers with a C-beta reverse primer. One entry per CDR3 protein, called by TCRdb with MiXCR from the multiplex PCR reads. The data contain 25,000 or so distinct CDR3 sequences, roughly four fifths of them singletons. The V and J ends lost 3 bases and 4 bases, in that order; junction bases with no gene match: 6. There are 15 residues in the CDR3. The germline V gene has CDR1 MNHNS and CDR2 SASEGT.

The origin of this receptor is a woman in her 30s with primary liver carcinoma and hepatitis B virus infection. Source material: liver tumor tissue from sampling region 5. The subset denotes: tumor region T5, tumor centre. The V gene is TRBV6-1, the J gene TRBJ2-7, with 10 bases identical to TRBD1. This CDR3 reads CASSDGTGVRYEQYF. In nucleotides, the CDR3 is TGTGCCAGCAGTGACGGGACAGGGGTGCGATACGAGCAGTACTTC.